The clone carrying this T cell receptor beta chain was seen many times. Antigen: not known. TCRdb re-derived calls from the 5' RACE reads in MiXCR, one entry per CDR3 protein. The table lists around 450,000 distinct CDR3 sequences, 14% of them singletons. Trimming cost V 2 bases and J 5 bases; bases outside gene matches: 13. The CDR3 contains 19 residues. The germline gives CDR1 SGHAT, CDR2 FQDESV (reference sequence). These data originate in a study of identical twins. Whole-study results and caveats: Clonotypes of the beta chain that were abundant in cord blood carried fewer insertions (memory repertoires showed none). Analyses of zero insertions could be partly confounded by invariant MAIT and iNKT cells.

All donors were healthy Caucasians. The same data also went into a second study, on yellow fever vaccine responses in identical twins.

Sequencing input: CD4+ T cells sorted from blood. The chain carries TRBV11-1 and TRBJ2-5; 14 bases align to TRBD2. The clonotype comes from a woman aged 18-35 years in good health. CDR3 bases: TGTGCCAGCAGCTTATCACGCATCTCTAGGACTAGCGGGAGGGAGACCCAGTACTTC. Protein: CASSLSRISRTSGRETQYF. The full variable domain, in which reference TRBV11-1 and TRBJ2-5 provide the parts outside the CDR3, is EAEVAQSPRYKITEKSQAVAFWCDPISGHATLYWYRQILGQGPELLVQFQDESVVDDSQLPKDRFSAERLKGVDSTLKIQPAELGDSAMYLCASSLSRISRTSGRETQYFGPGTRLLVL.